Listed here is a single T cell receptor (beta chain). This clone was observed once. There is no known antigen for this receptor. No much larger clone exists at a distance of one base, and base qualities are not known. This sample was included in a study of blood T cell repertoires in COVID-19 (dated by TCRdb to between 2020 and 2021). General notes on the study: Samples from collaborators originated in the United States, Italy and Spain and spanned both the acute and convalescent phases of COVID-19. HLA class I and class II types, where available, came from metadata supplied by the sample provider rather than from assay-based typing. The dataset comprised deeply sampled blood TCRbeta repertoires from subjects exposed to, actively infected with, or recovered from COVID-19. The sample metadata nearly always contained a de-identified subject ID, COVID-19 status, age in years and sex. Samples were obtained from the ongoing ImmuneRACE study (first 160 participants) and from roughly 1,300 subjects provided by 6 global collaborators. A freely available public database, intended as a resource for researchers studying the immune response to SARS-CoV-2, is where the repertoires were released. The prospective study material was composed of cDNA or gDNA derived from T cells, B-cell-depleted T cells, or PBMCs. Overall study outcomes, separate from this receptor: The amount of clinical and demographic metadata varied by source and participant and was provided uncurated.

TCRbeta CDR3 regions were amplified from genomic DNA using the immunoSEQ Assay, a bias-controlled multiplex PCR. Per the authors' processing: Nucleated cell counts per sample were estimated from amplification of reference gene primers within the assay. To quantify the absolute abundance of each unique TCRbeta CDR3 rearrangement, sequence reads were collapsed and filtered. Productive Simpson clonality was computed per sample as the square root of Simpson's diversity index over productive rearrangements. TCRdb retrieved this table from immuneACCESS and kept in-frame rearrangements only. Not all clones are present; in checked studies, unresolved V genes account for under half, and no reason is known for the remainder. For V, J and clone size, that table is used; D and trimming come from the DNA. Recorded for this sample are about 210,000 clones; approximately 90% of them occurred a single time. The ten largest account for roughly 0.7% of the sample.

The collaborating institutions used their own protocols to collect whole blood in K2EDTA tubes. Collaborator samples were shipped for TCRbeta analysis as frozen whole blood, isolated PBMCs, or DNA extracted from either sample type. The germline V end is reduced by 6 bases and the J end by 4 bases; junction bases left unmatched: 9. The CDR3 goes from the cysteine to the phenylalanine over 15 residues. Only the CDR3 region is kept as DNA, spanning 45 bases read in frame from base 1. CDR1 and CDR2 were assigned from the germline V gene (reference sequence) as LNHDA and SQIVND. Here the chain combines TRBV19 and TRBJ2-1; 7 nucleotides in the junction match TRBD2. The source of this sequence is a middle-aged man with acute or convalescent COVID-19. The sample taken for sequencing was peripheral blood. The DNA reads TGTGCCAGTAGCTACGCCGGGACTAATTACAATGAGCAGTTCTTC. The encoded protein is CASSYAGTNYNEQFF.